This paragraph covers one T cell receptor beta chain sequence. Its specificity is not known. These data originate in a study of beta chain features in type 1 diabetes. Study-level findings and limits: Type 1 diabetes patients had fewer VDJ junction insertions and more deletions.

Investigators reverse transcribed all isolated RNA, so they sequenced expressed TCRB transcripts. The protocol was immunoSEQ multiplex PCR, while the TCRdb copy is restricted to in-frame clones and leaves out a portion. This repertoire shows more than 300,000 clones, roughly 16% found once; its top ten account for approximately 0.019%. Germline V gene sequence: CDR1 LGHNA, CDR2 YNFKEQ. This CDR3 is built from 15 residues. With V trimmed by 5 bases and J by 6 bases, 10 bases remained unmatched. Blood was collected once per donor into heparin, averaging approximately 110 mL. This chain uses TRBV4-2 with TRBJ1-5, with TRBD1 matching over 7 bases. Sequencing used naive CD4+ T cells from blood. The clonotype was recovered from a woman between 18 and 30 years old in good health. The CDR3, as DNA: TGTGCCAGCAGCAACTGGACAGGTTGGGGTCAGCCCCAGCATTTT. It is translated as CASSNWTGWGQPQHF.